What follows are 5 T cell receptor beta chains derived from one specimen sequenced in a study of blood T cells in healthy people across ages. A second PCR, run for roughly 7 to 11 cycles, used a sample-barcoded 5' primer plus a J-beta primer mix. TCRdb recomputed calls from the 5' RACE reads with MiXCR, one row per CDR3 protein. The sample includes about 800,000 distinct CDR3 sequences, roughly 25% of them seen just once. The same sample was also studied in work on T cells of mothers and their children.

The specimen sequenced was blood. The receptors originated from a boy aged 5-17 years in good health.

There are a few counts of this clonotype. The V and J genes are TRBV7-2 and TRBJ1-3; 10 bases are shared with TRBD1. Germline CDR1 and CDR2: SGHTA and FQGNSA. V lost 3 bases to trimming and J lost 3 bases; unmatched junction nucleotides: 8. There are 17 residues in the CDR3. The CDR3: CASSFSTGQGLGNTIYF. The CDR3 region has the DNA TGTGCCAGCAGCTTTTCCACGGGACAGGGGCTTGGAAACACCATATATTTT.

The chain recombines TRBV6-5 with TRBJ2-3; possible D gene TRBD1, 6 bases. Trimming cost V 2 bases and J 3 bases, with 21 bases left between them. CDR3 size: 18 residues. CDR1 is MNHEY, CDR2 SVGAGI, per germline. The CDR3 spells CASSYPGSGRGRTDTQYF. In DNA, the CDR3 is TGTGCCAGCAGTTACCCCGGTTCGGGCAGGGGACGTACAGATACGCAGTATTTT.

The chain is built from TRBV28 and TRBJ2-5; D perhaps matches TRBD2 (5 bases). Trimming cost V 6 bases and J 4 bases, with 18 bases left between them. Germline assignment: CDR1 MDHEN and CDR2 SYDVKM. The CDR3 has 15 residues. CDR3 loop: CASRPSGRGSETQYF. The CDR3, as DNA: TGTGCCAGCAGGCCATCGGGGAGAGGTTCAGAGACCCAGTACTTC.

The V and J genes are TRBV20-1 and TRBJ2-5; possible D gene TRBD1, 5 bases. The better agreement between TRBJ2-7 and the DNA end casts doubt on the J call. The CDR3 totals 16 residues. Germline CDR1 reads DFQATT; CDR2 reads SNEGSKA (reference sequence). The CDR3 coding sequence is TGCAGTGCTAGTGAGCCCTCTTGGGGCCCGCCGGGCGAGCAGTACTTC. Encoded protein: CSASEPSWGPPGEQYF.

This clonotype has more than one count but fewer than ten. V is TRBV7-3 and J is TRBJ2-1, with TRBD1 matching over 8 bases. Trimming at V came to 4 bases and at J to 8 bases, leaving 10 bases not matched to a gene. There are 15 residues in the CDR3. Germline CDR1 is SGHTA and CDR2 is FQGTGA. This CDR3 reads CASSSGTGAGDEQFF. For the CDR3, the DNA is TGTGCCAGCAGCTCCGGGACAGGCGCGGGCGATGAGCAGTTCTTC. Combining the CDR3 with reference TRBV7-3 and TRBJ2-1 gives the whole variable domain GAGVSQTPSNKVTEKGKYVELRCDPISGHTALYWYRQSLGQGPEFLIYFQGTGAADDSGLPNDRFFAVRPEGSVSTLKIQRTERGDSAVYLCASSSGTGAGDEQFFGPGTRLTVL.